This entry describes one T cell receptor beta chain. CD8+ and CD4+ T cells circulating in blood were sequenced for TCR beta. TEMRA cells were enriched by FACS, and CD4+ and CD8+ T cells were negatively isolated. The sample is drawn from a study of CD8 T cells in Susac syndrome. Random hexamers were used to reverse transcribe roughly 0.45 to 1 ug of RNA. MiXCR, run by TCRdb on the immunoSEQ multiplex PCR reads, gives a single entry per CDR3 protein. The sample holds 150,000 to 200,000 distinct CDR3 sequences, less than 95% seen once. Sequencing input: CD4+ T cells from PBMCs. The clonotype was recovered from a human donor with multiple sclerosis.

The CDR3 spells CASSHTSGTNTGELFF. The CDR3 region has the DNA TGTGCCAGCAGCCACACTAGCGGGACGAACACCGGGGAGCTGTTTTTT. The chain links TRBV3-1 to TRBJ2-2, with 10 bases lining up with TRBD2. Germline V gene data show CDR1 as LGHDT and CDR2 as YNNKEL (reference sequence). CDR3 length equals 16 residues. V lost 3 bases to trimming and J lost 0 bases; unmatched junction nucleotides: 1. Full variable domain (rest looked up from reference TRBV3-1 and TRBJ2-2): DTAVSQTPKYLVTQMGNDKSIKCEQNLGHDTMYWYKQDSKKFLKIMFSYNNKELIINETVPNRFSPKSPDKAHLNLHINSLELGDSAVYFCASSHTSGTNTGELFFGEGSRLTVL.